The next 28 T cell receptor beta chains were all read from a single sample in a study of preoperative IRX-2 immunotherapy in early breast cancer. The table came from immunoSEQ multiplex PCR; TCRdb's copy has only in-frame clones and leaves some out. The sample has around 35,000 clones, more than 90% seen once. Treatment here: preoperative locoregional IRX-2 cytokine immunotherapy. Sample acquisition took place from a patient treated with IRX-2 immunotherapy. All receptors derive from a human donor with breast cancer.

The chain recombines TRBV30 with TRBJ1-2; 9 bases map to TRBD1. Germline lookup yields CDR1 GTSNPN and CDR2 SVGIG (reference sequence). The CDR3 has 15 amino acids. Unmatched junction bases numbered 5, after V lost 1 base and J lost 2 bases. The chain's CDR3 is CAWSATGGHNYGYTF. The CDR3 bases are TGTGCCTGGAGTGCCACAGGGGGCCACAACTATGGCTACACCTTC.

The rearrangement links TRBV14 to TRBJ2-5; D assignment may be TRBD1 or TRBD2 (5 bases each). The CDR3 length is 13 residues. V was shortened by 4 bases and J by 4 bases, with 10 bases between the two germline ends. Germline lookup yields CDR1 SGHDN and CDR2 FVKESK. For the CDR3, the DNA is TGTGCCAGCAGCCCGGTCGGGGCAGAGACCCAGTACTTC. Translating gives CASSPVGAETQYF.

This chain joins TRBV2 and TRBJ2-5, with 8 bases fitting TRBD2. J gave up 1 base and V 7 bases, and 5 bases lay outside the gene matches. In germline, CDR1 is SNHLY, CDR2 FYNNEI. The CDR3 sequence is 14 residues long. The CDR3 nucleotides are TGTGCCAGCACTAGACGGGGGGGCCAAGAGACCCAGTACTTC. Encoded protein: CASTRRGGQETQYF. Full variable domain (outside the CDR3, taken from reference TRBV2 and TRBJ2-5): EPEVTQTPSHQVTQMGQEVILRCVPISNHLYFYWYRQILGQKVEFLVSFYNNEISEKSEIFDDQFSVERPDGSNFTLKIRSTKLEDSAMYFCASTRRGGQETQYFGPGTRLLVL.

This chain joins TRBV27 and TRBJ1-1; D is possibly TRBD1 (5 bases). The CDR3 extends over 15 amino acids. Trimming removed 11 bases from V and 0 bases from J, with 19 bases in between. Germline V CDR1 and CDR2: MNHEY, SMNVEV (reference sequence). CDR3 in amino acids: CAGTTGMLLNTEAFF. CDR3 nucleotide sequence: TGTGCCGGGACGACCGGGATGCTACTGAACACTGAAGCTTTCTTT.

CDR3 nucleotides: TGTGCCAGCAGCTTCACGAACACCGGGGAGCTGTTTTTT. Translating it yields CASSFTNTGELFF. The genes are TRBV7-2 and TRBJ2-2; no reliable D call. Trimming removed 3 bases from V and 0 bases from J, with 2 bases in between. CDR1 is SGHTA, CDR2 FQGNSA, per germline. CDR3 size: 13 residues.

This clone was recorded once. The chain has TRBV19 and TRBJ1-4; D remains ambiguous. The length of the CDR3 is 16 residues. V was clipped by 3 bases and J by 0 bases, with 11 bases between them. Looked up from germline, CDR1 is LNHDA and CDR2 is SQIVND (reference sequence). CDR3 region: CASSIYQNPTNEKLFF. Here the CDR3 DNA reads TGTGCCAGTAGTATTTATCAGAACCCAACTAATGAAAAACTGTTTTTT.

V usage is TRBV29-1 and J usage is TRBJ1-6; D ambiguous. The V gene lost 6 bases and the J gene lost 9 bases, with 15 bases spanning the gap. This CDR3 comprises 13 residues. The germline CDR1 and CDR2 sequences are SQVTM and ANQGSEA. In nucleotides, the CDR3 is TGCAGCGTGAAAGAGAGTGAGGGTTCACCCCTCCACTTT. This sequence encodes CSVKESEGSPLHF.

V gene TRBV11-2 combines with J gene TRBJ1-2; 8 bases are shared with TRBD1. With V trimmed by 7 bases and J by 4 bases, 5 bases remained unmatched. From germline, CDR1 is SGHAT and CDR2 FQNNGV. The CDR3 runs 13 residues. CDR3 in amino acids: CASNDRGAYGYTF. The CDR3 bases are TGTGCCAGCAACGACAGGGGAGCCTATGGCTACACCTTC.

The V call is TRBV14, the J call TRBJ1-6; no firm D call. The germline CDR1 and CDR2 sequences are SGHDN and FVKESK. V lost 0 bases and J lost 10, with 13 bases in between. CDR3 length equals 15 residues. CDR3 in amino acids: CASSQERRGNSPLHF. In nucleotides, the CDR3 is TGTGCCAGCAGCCAAGAACGCCGGGGAAACTCACCCCTCCACTTT.

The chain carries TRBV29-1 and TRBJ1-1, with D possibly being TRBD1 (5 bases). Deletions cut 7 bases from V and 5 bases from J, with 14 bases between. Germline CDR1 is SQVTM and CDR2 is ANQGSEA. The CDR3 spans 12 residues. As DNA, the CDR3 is TGCAGCGCCCTCGGGGGTGTAACTGAAGCTTTCTTT. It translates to CSALGGVTEAFF.

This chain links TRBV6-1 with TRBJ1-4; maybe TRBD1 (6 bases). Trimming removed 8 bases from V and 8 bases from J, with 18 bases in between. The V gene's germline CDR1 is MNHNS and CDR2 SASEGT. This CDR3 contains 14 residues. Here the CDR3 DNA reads TGTGCCAGCCAAAGAGGGGGTGGGTACGAAAAACTGTTTTTT. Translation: CASQRGGGYEKLFF.

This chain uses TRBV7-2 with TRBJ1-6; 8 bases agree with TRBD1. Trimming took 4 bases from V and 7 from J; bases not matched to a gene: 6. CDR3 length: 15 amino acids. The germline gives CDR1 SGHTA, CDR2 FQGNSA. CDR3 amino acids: CASSSQTGANSPLHF. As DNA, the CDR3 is TGTGCCAGCAGCTCTCAGACAGGGGCGAATTCACCCCTCCACTTT.

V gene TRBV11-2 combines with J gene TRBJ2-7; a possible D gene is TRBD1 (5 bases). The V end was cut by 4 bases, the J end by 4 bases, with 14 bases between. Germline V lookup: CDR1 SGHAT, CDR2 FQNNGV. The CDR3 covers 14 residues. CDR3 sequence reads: CASSSEIGQYEQYF. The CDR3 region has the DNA TGTGCCAGCAGCTCAGAAATCGGACAATACGAGCAGTACTTC.

DNA for the CDR3: TGTGCCAGCAGCTTCGGAAGTAAGAGTGAAGCTTTCTTT. Amino acid sequence: CASSFGSKSEAFF. The rearrangement links TRBV11-2 to TRBJ1-1; D gene uncertain. Deletions cut 3 bases from V and 7 bases from J, with 12 bases between. The length of the CDR3 is 13 residues. CDR1 SGHAT and CDR2 FQNNGV come from the germline V gene. Full variable domain (missing parts from reference TRBV11-2 and TRBJ1-1): EAGVAQSPRYKIIEKRQSVAFWCNPISGHATLYWYQQILGQGPKLLIQFQNNGVVDDSQLPKDRFSAERLKGVDSTLKIQPAKLEDSAVYLCASSFGSKSEAFFGQGTRLTVV.

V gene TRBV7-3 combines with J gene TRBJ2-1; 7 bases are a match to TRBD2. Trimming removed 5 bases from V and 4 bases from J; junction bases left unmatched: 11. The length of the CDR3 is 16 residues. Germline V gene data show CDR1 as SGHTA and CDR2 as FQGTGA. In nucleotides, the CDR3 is TGTGCCAGCAGCCGTGCTGGAAGCGGGGTTTACAATGAGCAGTTCTTC. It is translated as CASSRAGSGVYNEQFF.

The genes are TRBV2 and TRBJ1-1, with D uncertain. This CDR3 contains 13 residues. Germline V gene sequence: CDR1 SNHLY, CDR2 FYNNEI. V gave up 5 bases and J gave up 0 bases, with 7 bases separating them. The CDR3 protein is CASSQEMNTEAFF. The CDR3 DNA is TGTGCCAGCAGTCAAGAGATGAACACTGAAGCTTTCTTT. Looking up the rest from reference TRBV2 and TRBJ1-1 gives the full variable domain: EPEVTQTPSHQVTQMGQEVILRCVPISNHLYFYWYRQILGQKVEFLVSFYNNEISEKSEIFDDQFSVERPDGSNFTLKIRSTKLEDSAMYFCASSQEMNTEAFFGQGTRLTVV.

The CDR3: CASSVDGGWSANTEAFF. DNA for the CDR3: TGTGCCAGCAGCGTAGATGGAGGGTGGAGTGCGAACACTGAAGCTTTCTTT. The rearrangement joins TRBV9 to TRBJ1-1, with D hard to call. Per the germline V gene, CDR1 is SGDLS and CDR2 is YYNGEE. Trimming pared 0 bases from V and 1 base from J, leaving 16 bases between. The CDR3 has 17 amino acids.

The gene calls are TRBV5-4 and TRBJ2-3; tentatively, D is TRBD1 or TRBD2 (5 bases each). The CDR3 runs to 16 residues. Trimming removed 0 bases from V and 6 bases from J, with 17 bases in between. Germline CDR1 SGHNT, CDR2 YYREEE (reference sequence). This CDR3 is CASSLATPRGRDTQYF. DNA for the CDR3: TGTGCCAGCAGCTTGGCGACTCCGAGGGGTAGGGATACGCAGTATTTT.

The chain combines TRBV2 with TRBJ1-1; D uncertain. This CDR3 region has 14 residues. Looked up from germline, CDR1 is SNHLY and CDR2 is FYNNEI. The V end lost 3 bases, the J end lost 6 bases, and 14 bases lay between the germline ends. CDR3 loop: CASSDRDLTPEAFF. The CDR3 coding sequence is TGTGCCAGCAGTGATAGGGATCTAACGCCTGAAGCTTTCTTT.

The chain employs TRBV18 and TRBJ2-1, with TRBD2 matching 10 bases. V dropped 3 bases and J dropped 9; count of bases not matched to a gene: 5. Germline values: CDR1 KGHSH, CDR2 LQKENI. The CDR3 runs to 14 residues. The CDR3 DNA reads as TGTGCCAGCTCACCGGGGCTAGCGGGAGTTGAGCAGTTCTTC. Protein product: CASSPGLAGVEQFF.

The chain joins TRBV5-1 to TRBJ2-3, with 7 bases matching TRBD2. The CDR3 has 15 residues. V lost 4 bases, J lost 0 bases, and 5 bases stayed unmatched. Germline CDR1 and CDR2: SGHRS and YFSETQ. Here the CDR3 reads CASSAGLTSTDTQYF. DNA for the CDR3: TGCGCCAGCAGCGCGGGACTAACAAGCACAGATACGCAGTATTTT.

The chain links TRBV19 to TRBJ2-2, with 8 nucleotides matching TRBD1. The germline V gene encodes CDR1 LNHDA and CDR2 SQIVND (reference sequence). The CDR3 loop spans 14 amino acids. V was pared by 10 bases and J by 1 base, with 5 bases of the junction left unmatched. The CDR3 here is CATSGQGNTGELFF. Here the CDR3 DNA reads TGTGCCACCTCCGGACAGGGGAACACCGGGGAGCTGTTTTTT.

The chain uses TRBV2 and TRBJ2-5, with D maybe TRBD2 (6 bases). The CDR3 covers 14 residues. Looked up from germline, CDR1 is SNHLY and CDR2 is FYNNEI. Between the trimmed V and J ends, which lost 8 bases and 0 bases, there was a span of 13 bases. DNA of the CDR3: TGTGCCAGCGTCTGGGGGGAATACCAAGAGACCCAGTACTTC. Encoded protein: CASVWGEYQETQYF.

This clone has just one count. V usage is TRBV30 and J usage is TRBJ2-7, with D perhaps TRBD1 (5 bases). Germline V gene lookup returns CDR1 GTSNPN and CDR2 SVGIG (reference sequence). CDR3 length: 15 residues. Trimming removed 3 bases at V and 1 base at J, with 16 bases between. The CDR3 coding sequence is TGTGCCTGGAGCCCCACCTACCGACAGTCCTACGAGCAGTACTTC. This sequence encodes CAWSPTYRQSYEQYF. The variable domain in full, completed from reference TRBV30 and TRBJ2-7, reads SQTIHQWPATLVQPVGSPLSLECTVEGTSNPNLYWYRQAAGRGLQLLFYSVGIGQISSEVPQNLSASRPQDRQFILSSKKLLLSDSGFYLCAWSPTYRQSYEQYFGPGTRLTVT.

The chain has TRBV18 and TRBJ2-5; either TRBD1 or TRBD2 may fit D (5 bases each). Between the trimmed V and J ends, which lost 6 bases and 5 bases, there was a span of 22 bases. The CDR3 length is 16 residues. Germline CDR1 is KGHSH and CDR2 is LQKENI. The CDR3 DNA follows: TGTGCCAGCTCGTTCAACACCGGGGCCTGGACCGAGACCCAGTACTTC. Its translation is CASSFNTGAWTETQYF.

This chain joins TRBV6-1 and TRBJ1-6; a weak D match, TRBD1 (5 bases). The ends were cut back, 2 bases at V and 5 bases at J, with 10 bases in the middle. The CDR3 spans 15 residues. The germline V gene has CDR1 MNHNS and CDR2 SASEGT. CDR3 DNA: TGTGCCAGCAGTGAATTGGGCAGGGATAATTCACCCCTCCACTTT. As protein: CASSELGRDNSPLHF.

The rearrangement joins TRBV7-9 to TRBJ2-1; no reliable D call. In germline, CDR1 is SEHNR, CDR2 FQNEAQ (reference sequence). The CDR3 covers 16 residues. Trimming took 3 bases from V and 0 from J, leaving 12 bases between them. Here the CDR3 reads CASSFIELSSYNEQFF. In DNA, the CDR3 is TGTGCCAGCAGCTTTATTGAACTCAGCTCCTACAATGAGCAGTTCTTC.

As DNA, the CDR3 is TGTGCCAGCAGGGCTGACGCCCCCGAAGCTTTCTTT. This encodes CASRADAPEAFF. The chain carries TRBV2 and TRBJ1-1; D is unresolved. With 6 bases removed from V and 8 bases from J, the gap between germline ends came to 13 bases. CDR1 and CDR2 (germline): SNHLY, FYNNEI. The CDR3 contains 12 residues.